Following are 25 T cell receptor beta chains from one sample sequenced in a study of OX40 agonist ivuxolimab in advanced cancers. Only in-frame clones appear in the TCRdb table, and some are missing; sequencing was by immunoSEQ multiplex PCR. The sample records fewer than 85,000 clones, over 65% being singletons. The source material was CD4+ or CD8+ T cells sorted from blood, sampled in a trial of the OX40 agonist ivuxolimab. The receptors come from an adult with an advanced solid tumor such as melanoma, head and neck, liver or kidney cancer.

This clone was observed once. The CDR3 is CASSSTRFPTDYEQYF. Here the CDR3 DNA reads TGTGCCAGCAGTTCCACACGGTTTCCGACGGACTACGAGCAGTACTTC. The V gene is TRBV6-5, the J gene TRBJ2-7; D remains ambiguous. The CDR3 has 16 residues. Germline assignment: CDR1 MNHEY and CDR2 SVGAGI. Trimming took 4 bases from V and 3 from J, leaving 19 bases between them.

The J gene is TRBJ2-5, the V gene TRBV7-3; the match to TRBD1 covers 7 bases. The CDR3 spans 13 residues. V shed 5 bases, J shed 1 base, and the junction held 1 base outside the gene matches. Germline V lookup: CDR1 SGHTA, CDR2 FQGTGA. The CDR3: CASSRDSQETQYF. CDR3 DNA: TGTGCCAGCAGCAGGGACAGCCAAGAGACCCAGTACTTC.

CDR3 region: CASSSGQGGGTEAFF. For the CDR3, the DNA is TGTGCCAGCAGTTCAGGACAGGGGGGTGGCACTGAAGCTTTCTTT. This chain connects TRBV28 to TRBJ1-1, with 10 bases that match TRBD1. The CDR3 length is 15 residues. Germline-derived CDR1 and CDR2 are MDHEN and SYDVKM. The V and J ends lost 4 bases and 4 bases, in that order; junction bases with no gene match: 6.

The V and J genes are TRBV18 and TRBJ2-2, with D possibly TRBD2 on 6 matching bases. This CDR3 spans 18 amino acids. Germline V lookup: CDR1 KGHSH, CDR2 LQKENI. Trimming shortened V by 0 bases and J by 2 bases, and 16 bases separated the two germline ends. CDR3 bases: TGTGCCAGCTCACCACCGGAATTCGGAGGGGCAAACACCGGGGAGCTGTTTTTT. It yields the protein CASSPPEFGGANTGELFF. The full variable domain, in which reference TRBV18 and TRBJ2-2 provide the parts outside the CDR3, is NAGVMQNPRHLVRRRGQEARLRCSPMKGHSHVYWYRQLPEEGLKFMVYLQKENIIDESGMPKERFSAEFPKEGPSILRIQQVVRGDSAAYFCASSPPEFGGANTGELFFGEGSRLTVL.

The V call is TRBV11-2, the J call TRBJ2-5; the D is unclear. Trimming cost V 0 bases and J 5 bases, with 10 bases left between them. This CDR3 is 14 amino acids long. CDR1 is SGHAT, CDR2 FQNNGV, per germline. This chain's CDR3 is CASSLDRNRETQYF. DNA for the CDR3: TGTGCCAGCAGCTTAGATCGTAATAGGGAGACCCAGTACTTC. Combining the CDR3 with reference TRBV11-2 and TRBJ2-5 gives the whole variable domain EAGVAQSPRYKIIEKRQSVAFWCNPISGHATLYWYQQILGQGPKLLIQFQNNGVVDDSQLPKDRFSAERLKGVDSTLKIQPAKLEDSAVYLCASSLDRNRETQYFGPGTRLLVL.

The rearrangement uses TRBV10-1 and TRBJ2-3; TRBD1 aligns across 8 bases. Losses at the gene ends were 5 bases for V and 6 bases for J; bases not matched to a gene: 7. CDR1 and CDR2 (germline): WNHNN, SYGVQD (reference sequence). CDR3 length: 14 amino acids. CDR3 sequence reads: CASSSDRDVDTQYF. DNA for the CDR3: TGCGCCAGCAGTTCGGACAGGGATGTGGATACGCAGTATTTT.

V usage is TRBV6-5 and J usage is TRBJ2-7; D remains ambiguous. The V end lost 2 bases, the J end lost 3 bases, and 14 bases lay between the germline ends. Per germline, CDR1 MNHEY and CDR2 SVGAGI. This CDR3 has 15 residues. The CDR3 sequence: CASSYQSSAHYEQYF. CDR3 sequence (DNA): TGTGCCAGCAGTTACCAGTCATCTGCTCACTACGAGCAGTACTTC.

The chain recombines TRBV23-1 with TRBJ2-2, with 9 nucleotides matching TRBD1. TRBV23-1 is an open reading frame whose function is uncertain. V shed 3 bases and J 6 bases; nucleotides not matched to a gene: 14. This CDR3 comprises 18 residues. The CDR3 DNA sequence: TGCGCCAGCAGTCATCCCGGGACAGGGAGTTGTCTGGCCGGGGAGCTGTTTTTT. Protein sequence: CASSHPGTGSCLAGELFF.

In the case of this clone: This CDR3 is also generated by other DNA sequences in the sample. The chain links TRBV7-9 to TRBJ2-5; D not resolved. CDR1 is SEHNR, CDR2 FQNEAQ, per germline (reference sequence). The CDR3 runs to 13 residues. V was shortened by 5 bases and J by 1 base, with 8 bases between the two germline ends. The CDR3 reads CASSPQPQETQYF. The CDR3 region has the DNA TGTGCCAGCAGCCCCCAGCCCCAAGAGACCCAGTACTTC.

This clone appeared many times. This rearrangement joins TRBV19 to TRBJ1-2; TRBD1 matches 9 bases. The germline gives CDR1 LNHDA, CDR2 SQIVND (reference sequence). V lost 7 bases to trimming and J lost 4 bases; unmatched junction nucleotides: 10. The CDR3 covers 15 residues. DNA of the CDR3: TGTGCCAGTAAGCCGTTCGGACAGGGGCTCTATGGCTACACCTTC. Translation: CASKPFGQGLYGYTF.

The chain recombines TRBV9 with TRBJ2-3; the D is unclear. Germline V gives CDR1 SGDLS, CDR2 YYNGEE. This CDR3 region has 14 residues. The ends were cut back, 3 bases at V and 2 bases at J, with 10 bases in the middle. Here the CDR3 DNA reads TGTGCCAGCAGCGCCCCGGGCTCCACAGATACGCAGTATTTT. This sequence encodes CASSAPGSTDTQYF.

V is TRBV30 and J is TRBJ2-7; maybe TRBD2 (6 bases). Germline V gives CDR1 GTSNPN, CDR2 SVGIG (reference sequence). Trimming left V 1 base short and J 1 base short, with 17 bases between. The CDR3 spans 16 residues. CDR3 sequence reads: CAWSAPEAGRSYEQYF. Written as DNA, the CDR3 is TGTGCCTGGAGTGCCCCGGAGGCAGGGAGGTCCTACGAGCAGTACTTC.

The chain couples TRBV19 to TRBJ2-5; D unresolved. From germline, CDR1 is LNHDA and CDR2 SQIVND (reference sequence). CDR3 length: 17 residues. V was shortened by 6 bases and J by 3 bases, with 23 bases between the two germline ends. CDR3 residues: CASSPTELLGFEETQYF. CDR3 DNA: TGTGCCAGTAGCCCCACCGAGTTGCTGGGTTTCGAAGAGACCCAGTACTTC.

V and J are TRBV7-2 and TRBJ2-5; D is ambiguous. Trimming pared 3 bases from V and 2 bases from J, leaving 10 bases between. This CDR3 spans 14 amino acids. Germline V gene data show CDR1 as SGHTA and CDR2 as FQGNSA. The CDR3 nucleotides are TGTGCCAGCAGCTTCCGGACGGCACAAGAGACCCAGTACTTC. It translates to CASSFRTAQETQYF.

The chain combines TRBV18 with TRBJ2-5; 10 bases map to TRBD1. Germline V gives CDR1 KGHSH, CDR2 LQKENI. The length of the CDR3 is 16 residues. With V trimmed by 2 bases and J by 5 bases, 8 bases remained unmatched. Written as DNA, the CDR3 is TGTGCCAGCTCACCATCCGGGACAGGGGCCGGGGAGACCCAGTACTTC. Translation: CASSPSGTGAGETQYF. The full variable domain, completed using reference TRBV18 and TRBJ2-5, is NAGVMQNPRHLVRRRGQEARLRCSPMKGHSHVYWYRQLPEEGLKFMVYLQKENIIDESGMPKERFSAEFPKEGPSILRIQQVVRGDSAAYFCASSPSGTGAGETQYFGPGTRLLVL.

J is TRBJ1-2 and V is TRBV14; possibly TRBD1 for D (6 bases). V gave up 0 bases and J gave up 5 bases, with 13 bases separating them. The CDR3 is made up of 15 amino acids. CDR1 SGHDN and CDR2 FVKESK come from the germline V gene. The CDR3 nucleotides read TGTGCCAGCAGCCAAGAGGCGAGGACAGCTTATGGCTACACCTTC. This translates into CASSQEARTAYGYTF.

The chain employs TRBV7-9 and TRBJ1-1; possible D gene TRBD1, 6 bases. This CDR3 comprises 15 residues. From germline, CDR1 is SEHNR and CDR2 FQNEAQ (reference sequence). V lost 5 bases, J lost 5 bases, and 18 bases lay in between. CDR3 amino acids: CASSPREGTGTEAFF. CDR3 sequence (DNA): TGTGCCAGCAGCCCTCGGGAGGGAACAGGGACTGAAGCTTTCTTT.

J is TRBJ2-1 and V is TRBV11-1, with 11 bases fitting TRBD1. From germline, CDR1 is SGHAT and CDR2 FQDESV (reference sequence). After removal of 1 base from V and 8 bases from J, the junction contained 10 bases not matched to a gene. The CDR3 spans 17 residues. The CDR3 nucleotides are TGTGCCAGCAGCTTAGTCCCGGACAGGGGGCGGTTGGATGAGCAGTTCTTC. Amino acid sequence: CASSLVPDRGRLDEQFF.

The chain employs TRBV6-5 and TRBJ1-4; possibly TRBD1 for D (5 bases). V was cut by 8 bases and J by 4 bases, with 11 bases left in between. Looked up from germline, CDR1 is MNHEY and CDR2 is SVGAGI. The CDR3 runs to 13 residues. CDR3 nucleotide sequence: TGTGCCAGCCGAAGACAGATTAATGAAAAACTGTTTTTT. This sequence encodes CASRRQINEKLFF.

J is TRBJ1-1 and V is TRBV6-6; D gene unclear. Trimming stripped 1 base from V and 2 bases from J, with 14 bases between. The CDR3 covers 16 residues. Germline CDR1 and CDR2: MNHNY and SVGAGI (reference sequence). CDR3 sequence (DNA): TGTGCCAGCAGTTACTTTCTCCCGGGGAAAAACACTGAAGCTTTCTTT. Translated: CASSYFLPGKNTEAFF.

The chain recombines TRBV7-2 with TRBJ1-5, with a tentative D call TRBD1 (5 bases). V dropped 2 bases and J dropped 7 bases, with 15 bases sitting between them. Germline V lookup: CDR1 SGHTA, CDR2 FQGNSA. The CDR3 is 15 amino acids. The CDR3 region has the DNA TGTGCCAGCAGCTTACTTGCTGAGGGGAGACAGCCCCAGCATTTT. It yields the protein CASSLLAEGRQPQHF. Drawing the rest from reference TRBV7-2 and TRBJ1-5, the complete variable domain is GAGVSQSPSNKVTEKGKDVELRCDPISGHTALYWYRQSLGQGLEFLIYFQGNSAPDKSGLPSDRFSAERTGGSVSTLTIQRTQQEDSAVYLCASSLLAEGRQPQHFGDGTRLSIL.

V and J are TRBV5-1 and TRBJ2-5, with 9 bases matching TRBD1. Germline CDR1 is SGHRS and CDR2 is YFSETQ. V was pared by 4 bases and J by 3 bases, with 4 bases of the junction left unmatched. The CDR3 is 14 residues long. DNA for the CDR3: TGCGCCAGCAGCCCCGGACAGGGGAAAGAGACCCAGTACTTC. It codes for CASSPGQGKETQYF.

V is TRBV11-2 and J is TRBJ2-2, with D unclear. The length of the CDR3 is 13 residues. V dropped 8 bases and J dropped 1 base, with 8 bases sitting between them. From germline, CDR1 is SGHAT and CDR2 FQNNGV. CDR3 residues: CASGLLNTGELFF. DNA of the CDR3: TGTGCCAGCGGGCTTTTGAACACCGGGGAGCTGTTTTTT.

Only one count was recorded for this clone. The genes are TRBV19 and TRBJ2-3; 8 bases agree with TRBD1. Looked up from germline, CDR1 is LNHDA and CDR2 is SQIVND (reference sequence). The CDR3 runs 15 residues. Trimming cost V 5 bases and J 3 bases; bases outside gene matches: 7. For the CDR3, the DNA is TGTGCCAGTAGTCGTGGACAGGGAGAAACAGATACGCAGTATTTT. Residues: CASSRGQGETDTQYF. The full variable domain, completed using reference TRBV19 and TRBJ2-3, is DGGITQSPKYLFRKEGQNVTLSCEQNLNHDAMYWYRQDPGQGLRLIYYSQIVNDFQKGDIAEGYSVSREKKESFPLTVTSAQKNPTAFYLCASSRGQGETDTQYFGPGTRLTVL.

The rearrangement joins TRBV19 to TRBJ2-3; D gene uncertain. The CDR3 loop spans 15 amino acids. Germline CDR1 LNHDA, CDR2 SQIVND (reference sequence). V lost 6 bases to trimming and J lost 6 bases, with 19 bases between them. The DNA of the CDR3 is TGTGCCAGTAGACAATCGGTCGGCGGCTCGGATACGCAGTATTTT. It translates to CASRQSVGGSDTQYF.